The TCR beta chain described here comes from a study of tissue T cells after allogeneic stem cell transplantation (dated by TCRdb to between 2021 and 2024). For context, the study as a whole: If a tissue had multiple samples, a pathologist reviewed H&E sections so that samples with histologically apparent lymphocytes got priority for sequencing. The human arm was a prospective observational study without blinding or randomization. Using research autopsies of patients with and without GVHD, plus mouse models of GVHD, the study profiled TCR beta repertoires across many tissues.

The trim is 2 bases for V and 2 bases for J, with a gap of 10 bases between the germline ends. The CDR3 goes from the cysteine to the phenylalanine over 13 residues. The CDR3 DNA has 39 bases and is translated from base 1. CDR1 and CDR2 are read off the germline V gene (reference sequence) as GTSNPN and SVGIG. Library prep was done by the immunoSEQ multiplex PCR assay. TCRbeta CDR3 sequencing was done by Adaptive Biotechnologies at survey depth, reporting CDR3 sequences, V/J genes, productive frequency and template counts. Amplification of TCR beta CDR3 regions was performed from genomic DNA rather than from RNA. The authors processed their data as follows. Jensen-Shannon divergence served to quantify pairwise repertoire overlap between tissues, with 0 meaning identical and 1 meaning complete divergence. Based on pairwise JSD values, tissues were grouped by single-linkage agglomerative hierarchical clustering, and the results were shown as dendrograms. GLIPH2 was run on all patient samples with simulation_depth 1000, kmer_min_depth 3 and cdr3_length_cutoff 8, and groups with more than two unique CDR3s were retained. A standardized tissue-overlap score was calculated by extrapolating Jaccard GLIPH-group overlap across patients to a standard repertoire size of 1000 clones. Associations of diversity with clinical or experimental variables used linear mixed-effect models with tissue fixed effects and individual random effects. The source is immuneACCESS, and TCRdb retained only in-frame sequences with V and J called. Part of the clones is not carried over; for the studies checked, unresolved V genes explain less than half of this, and the remainder is unexplained. The V and J calls and clone size were taken over from that table, and D and trimming were inferred from the DNA. Recorded for this sample are under 30,000 clones; around 67% of them occurred a single time. The ten largest clones take up roughly 8% of the sample.

Results the study describes overall, beyond this receptor: For the non-GVHD comparator patients, no blood samples were available. Not many T cell clones showed up in more than one patient, yet clustering based on motifs uncovered repertoire signatures that were shared across patients in a tissue-specific way. Which tissue TCRs were alloreactive or antigen-specific was not determined in the study, and some clones might have been persisting host cells. In both patients and mice, T cells from blood and spleen picked up only a limited part of the TCR repertoire that was detected in tissues. Within patients, how anatomically similar tissues were was a major factor shaping TCR repertoire composition, regardless of disease or transplant status. A small and clinically heterogeneous patient cohort was studied, and sampling depth was acknowledged as a limitation.

As concerns this clone: Its antigen is currently not known. The sample holds no much larger clone one base away, and base qualities are not on file.

The sample's time point, from its label and the paper: human tissue collected at research (rapid) autopsy. Three non-HCT comparator patients with other cancers, who had at least five GI tract samples and no known GI disease at death, were retrospectively selected. After a median post-mortem interval of about 10 hours, the autopsy tissues collected included GI sites spanning esophagus to rectum, along with liver, skin and lymphoid organs including spleen. Autopsy specimens were bisected, with one portion flash-frozen in liquid nitrogen and the remainder formalin-fixed, and GI outer muscle layers were removed. To extract genomic DNA from frozen tissues, either the Mag-Bind Blood & Tissue DNA HDQ 96 Kit on a Chemagic 360 or the DNeasy Blood & Tissue Kit was used. Because of concern about red blood cell contamination, the extracted DNA went through further purification with the Genomic DNA Clean & Concentrator-25 kit.

The V and J genes are TRBV30 and TRBJ2-7; 5 matching bases give a weak D call of TRBD1. Sequenced material: tissue from the ileum, taken at autopsy. The TCR sequence derives from a female donor older than 55 with lung cancer. CDR3 reads: CAWSFGQPYEQYF. The sequenced DNA: TGTGCCTGGAGTTTCGGACAACCCTACGAGCAGTACTTC.